This is a list of T cell receptor beta chains from one sample in a study of beta chain features in type 1 diabetes. Profiled with immunoSEQ multiplex PCR; TCRdb holds only in-frame clones, not every one. In the table there are around 110,000 clones, about 16% of which are singletons. The sequenced material came from central memory CD4+ T cells from blood. The receptors were sampled from a man aged 25-45 years with type 1 diabetes. CDR3s include the opening cysteine and the closing phenylalanine or tryptophan. D genes are given only for firm matches. Clone size appears in some rows only: once, few, many, or a class for an expanded clone.

TRBD2 | TRBJ2-3 | TRBV6-5 | - | TGTGCCAGCAGAGACAGCGGGGCCCTCACAGATACGCAGTATTTT | CASRDSGALTDTQYF
TRBD1 | TRBJ2-7 | TRBV29-1 | - | TGCAGCGCACAGGGACAGCCCTACGAGCAGTACTTC | CSAQGQPYEQYF
TRBD1 | TRBJ1-6 | TRBV23-1 | - | TGCGCCAGCAGCCAGCTAATCGGACAGGGTGCGGGTTCACCCCTCCACTTT | CASSQLIGQGAGSPLHF
TRBD1 | TRBJ2-3 | TRBV6-1 | - | TGTGCCAGCAGTGCCTTACCGGGACAGAGCACAGATACGCAGTATTTT | CASSALPGQSTDTQYF
- | TRBJ2-4 | TRBV5-6 | - | TGTGCCAGCAGCTTGGCGGGGGCCAGTCTAGCCAAAAACATTCAGTACTTC | CASSLAGASLAKNIQYF
- | TRBJ2-7 | TRBV7-2 | - | TGTGCCAGCAGCACCGGGACGGGATACTACGAGCAGTACTTC | CASSTGTGYYEQYF
- | TRBJ2-3 | TRBV7-9 | - | TGTGCCAGCAGCGCGGCCGGAGGGCAGGCAGATACGCAGTATTTT | CASSAAGGQADTQYF
TRBD2 | TRBJ2-3 | TRBV14 | - | TGTGCCAGCAGCCAAGTTAGCGGGGGGGCGAATACGCAGTATTTT | CASSQVSGGANTQYF
- | TRBJ2-7 | TRBV9 | many | TGTGCCAGCAGCGTCGAGGGGGGGCGTGAGCAGTACTTC | CASSVEGGREQYF
TRBD1 | TRBJ1-4 | TRBV6-5 | - | TGTGCCAGCAGAGAGACAGGGAGATTTGAAAAACTGTTTTTT | CASRETGRFEKLFF
- | TRBJ2-3 | TRBV9 | medium-sized | TGTGCCAGCAGCGTGGCCGCTACAGATACGCAGTATTTT | CASSVAATDTQYF
TRBD1 | TRBJ2-1 | TRBV7-7 | few | TGTGCTAGCAGCTTACGGACAGGGGGGGAAAATGAGCAGTTCTTC | CASSLRTGGENEQFF
- | TRBJ2-1 | TRBV28 | - | TGTGCCAGCAGTTCCACATCGGACAGAAGGCTCAATGAGCAGTTCTTC | CASSSTSDRRLNEQFF
- | TRBJ2-7 | TRBV5-7 | - | TGTGCCAGCAGCTTGCTTGGTTTCAGGGAGCAGTACTTC | CASSLLGFREQYF
- | TRBJ2-2 | TRBV7-2 | - | TGTGCCAGCAGCCCACGGCTGGCCGGGGAGCTGTTTTTT | CASSPRLAGELFF
- | TRBJ2-5 | TRBV27 | few | TGTGCCAGCAGTCCAGGGAGAGGAGAGACCCAGTACTTC | CASSPGRGETQYF
- | TRBJ2-5 | TRBV7-8 | - | TGTGCCAGCAGCTTAGCGAACAACCAAGAGACCCAGTACTTC | CASSLANNQETQYF
- | TRBJ1-3 | TRBV4-3 | - | TGCGCCAGCAGCCAATGGGTCGAAGCTGGAAACACCATATATTTT | CASSQWVEAGNTIYF
- | TRBJ2-1 | TRBV28 | - | TGTGCCAGCAGTCCCGGGACAAGCTACAATGAGCAGTTCTTC | CASSPGTSYNEQFF
- | TRBJ2-3 | TRBV12-2 | many | TGTGCAAGTCGCTTCGGGGGGTTAAGCACAGATACGCAGTATTTT | CASRFGGLSTDTQYF
- | TRBJ2-7 | TRBV18 | - | TGTGCCAGCTCACCCTCAAACGGAGCCTACGAGCAGTACTTC | CASSPSNGAYEQYF
TRBD1 | TRBJ1-2 | TRBV7-2 | few | TGTGCCAGCAGCTCGGACAGGGCCGGAGGGGGCTACACCTTC | CASSSDRAGGGYTF
- | TRBJ1-4 | TRBV14 | - | TGTGCCAGCAGCCGCCTCTCTCAGGAGACTAATGAAAAACTGTTTTTT | CASSRLSQETNEKLFF
TRBD2 | TRBJ2-3 | TRBV4-3 | few | TGCGCCAGCAGCCAAGAAAGGGCCGCGGGGGGTACGCAGTATTTT | CASSQERAAGGTQYF
- | TRBJ1-2 | TRBV4-3 | few | TGCGCCAGCAGCCAAGAAGGGGCAGGAAGGGTGGGCTACACCTTC | CASSQEGAGRVGYTF
- | TRBJ2-3 | TRBV29-1 | few | TGCCGCGGGCACGACCGCACAGATACGCAGTATTTT | CRGHDRTDTQYF
- | TRBJ2-5 | TRBV7-2 | few | TGTGCCAGCAGCTCGGGGGAGACCCAGTACTTC | CASSSGETQYF
TRBD2 | TRBJ2-5 | TRBV18 | many | TGTGCCAGCTCACCCAGGCCTAGCGGTAAAGAGACCCAGTACTTC | CASSPRPSGKETQYF
TRBD2 | TRBJ2-3 | TRBV5-1 | few | TGCGCCAGCAGCTCCCGCGATACAAGACTAGCGGGCACCTCACGCACAGATACGCAGTATTTT | CASSSRDTRLAGTSRTDTQYF
- | TRBJ1-2 | TRBV2 | few | TGTGCCAGCAGTGTGGCAGGTTATGGCTACACCTTC | CASSVAGYGYTF
- | TRBJ2-7 | TRBV19 | many | TGTGCCAGTAGTATCGGGGGTTGGTCCTACGAGCAGTACTTC | CASSIGGWSYEQYF
- | TRBJ1-5 | TRBV28 | - | TGTGCCAGCAGCCCCTTGGGGGGGGCTCAGCCCCAGCATTTT | CASSPLGGAQPQHF
TRBD2 | TRBJ2-5 | TRBV2 | - | TGTGCCAGCAGAAAAAGGGCGGGGGGCGCGCAAGAGACCCAGTACTTC | CASRKRAGGAQETQYF
- | TRBJ2-1 | TRBV30 | few | TGTGCCTGGAGTTTGGGGACTCCCGCCGAGGATGAGCAGTTCTTC | CAWSLGTPAEDEQFF
- | TRBJ2-1 | TRBV15 | - | TGTGCCACCAGCAGATCCTCCGGGGCCGCCTACAATGAGCAGTTCTTC | CATSRSSGAAYNEQFF
- | TRBJ2-1 | TRBV2 | many | TGTGCCAGCAGTGCGGGCAGGACCAACAATGAGCAGTTCTTC | CASSAGRTNNEQFF
TRBD2 | TRBJ2-3 | TRBV2 | few | TGTGCCAGCAGTGAGGGACTAGCGGGGGGGCCCGGAGATACGCAGTATTTT | CASSEGLAGGPGDTQYF
TRBD2 | TRBJ2-3 | TRBV4-3 | few | TGCGCCAGCAGCCAAGAAGCGGGGGGACACACAGATACGCAGTATTTT | CASSQEAGGHTDTQYF
- | TRBJ2-5 | TRBV6-5 | few | TGTGCCACCACTTCGACGGTGGAGACCCAGTACTTC | CATTSTVETQYF
TRBD1 | TRBJ1-6 | TRBV7-9 | - | TGTGCCAGCAGCCCGGGACAGAACAATTCACCCCTCCACTTT | CASSPGQNNSPLHF
- | TRBJ2-7 | TRBV15 | - | TGTGCCACCGGGTGGCAGGGCACCTACGAGCAGTACTTC | CATGWQGTYEQYF
TRBD2 | TRBJ2-7 | TRBV27 | - | TGTGCCAGCAGTTTATTGCGTGCGGGGGGATCCTACGAGCAGTACTTC | CASSLLRAGGSYEQYF
- | TRBJ2-2 | TRBV28 | - | TGTGCCAGCAGTTCGTGGGTGCGGGGAAGGAACACCGGGGAGCTGTTTTTT | CASSSWVRGRNTGELFF
- | TRBJ2-7 | TRBV10-3 | - | TGTGCCATCAGGACCTCTTACGAGCAGTACTTC | CAIRTSYEQYF
TRBD2 | TRBJ2-2 | TRBV18 | - | TGTGCCAGCCAGACTAGCGGAAGGGACACCGGGGAGCTGTTTTTT | CASQTSGRDTGELFF